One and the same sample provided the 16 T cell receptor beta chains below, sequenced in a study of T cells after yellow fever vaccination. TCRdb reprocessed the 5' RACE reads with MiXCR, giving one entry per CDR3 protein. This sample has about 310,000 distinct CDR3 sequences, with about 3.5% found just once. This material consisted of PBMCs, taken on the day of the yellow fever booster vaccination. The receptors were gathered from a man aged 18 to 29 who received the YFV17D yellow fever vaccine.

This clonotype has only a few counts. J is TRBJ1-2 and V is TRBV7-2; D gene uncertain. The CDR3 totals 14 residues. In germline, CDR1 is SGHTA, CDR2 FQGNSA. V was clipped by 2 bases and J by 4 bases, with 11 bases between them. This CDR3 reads CASSLWREFYGYTF. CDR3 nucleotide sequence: TGTGCCAGCAGCTTATGGAGGGAGTTCTATGGCTACACCTTC.

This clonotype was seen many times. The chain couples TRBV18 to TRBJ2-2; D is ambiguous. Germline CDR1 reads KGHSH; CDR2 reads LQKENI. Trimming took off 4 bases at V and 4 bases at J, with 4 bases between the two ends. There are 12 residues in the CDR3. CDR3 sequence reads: CASSHPTGELFF. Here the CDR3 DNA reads TGTGCCAGCTCACATCCCACCGGGGAGCTGTTTTTT.

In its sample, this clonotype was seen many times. CDR3 bases: TGCGCCAGCAGGGAGAACGTAGATACGCAGTATTTT. Protein product: CASRENVDTQYF. The gene calls are TRBV5-1 and TRBJ2-3, with D unclear. Germline V lookup: CDR1 SGHRS, CDR2 YFSETQ. The length of the CDR3 is 12 residues. V lost 5 bases to trimming and J lost 5 bases, with 9 bases between them. The variable domain in full, completed from reference TRBV5-1 and TRBJ2-3, reads KAGVTQTPRYLIKTRGQQVTLSCSPISGHRSVSWYQQTPGQGLQFLFEYFSETQRNKGNFPGRFSGRQFSNSRSEMNVSTLELGDSALYLCASRENVDTQYFGPGTRLTVL.

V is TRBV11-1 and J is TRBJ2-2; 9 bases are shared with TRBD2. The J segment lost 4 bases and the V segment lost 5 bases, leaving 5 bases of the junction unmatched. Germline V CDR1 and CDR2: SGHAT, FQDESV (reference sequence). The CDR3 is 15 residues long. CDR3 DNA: TGTGCCAGCAGCCCCCCTAGCGGGGTCACCGGGGAGCTGTTTTTT. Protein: CASSPPSGVTGELFF.

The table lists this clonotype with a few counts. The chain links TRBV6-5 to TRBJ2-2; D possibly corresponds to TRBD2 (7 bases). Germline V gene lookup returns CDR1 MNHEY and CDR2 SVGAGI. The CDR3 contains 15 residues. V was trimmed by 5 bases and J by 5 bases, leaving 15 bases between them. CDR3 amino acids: CASSLMGGQTGELFF. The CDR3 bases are TGTGCCAGCAGTCTAATGGGGGGGCAAACCGGGGAGCTGTTTTTT.

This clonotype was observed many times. DNA of the CDR3: TGTGCCAGCAGCCAGCGGGGGGTCGGGGAGCTGTTTTTT. Its translation: CASSQRGVGELFF. The chain joins TRBV7-9 to TRBJ2-2, with 9 bases that match TRBD2. This CDR3 comprises 13 residues. Germline lookup yields CDR1 SEHNR and CDR2 FQNEAQ (reference sequence). The V and J ends lost 5 bases and 7 bases, in that order; junction bases with no gene match: 2.

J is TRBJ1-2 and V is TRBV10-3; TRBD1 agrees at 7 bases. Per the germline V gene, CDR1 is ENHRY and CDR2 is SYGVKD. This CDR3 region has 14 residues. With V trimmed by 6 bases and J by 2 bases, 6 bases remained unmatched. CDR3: CAISRDRSNYGYTF. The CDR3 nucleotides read TGTGCCATCAGCCGGGACAGATCCAACTATGGCTACACCTTC.

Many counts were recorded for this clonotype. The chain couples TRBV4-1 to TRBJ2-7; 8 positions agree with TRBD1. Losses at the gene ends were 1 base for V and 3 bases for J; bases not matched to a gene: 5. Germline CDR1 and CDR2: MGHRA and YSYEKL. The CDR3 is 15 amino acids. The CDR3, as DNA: TGCGCCAGCAGCCAAGTACCGGGACAGGTCTACGAGCAGTACGTC. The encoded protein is CASSQVPGQVYEQYV.

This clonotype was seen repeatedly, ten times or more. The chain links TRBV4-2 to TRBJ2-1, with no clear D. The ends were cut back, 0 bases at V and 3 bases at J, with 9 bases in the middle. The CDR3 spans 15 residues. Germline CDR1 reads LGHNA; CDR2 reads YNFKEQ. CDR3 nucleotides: TGTGCCAGCAGCCAAGAACACGGCAGCTACAATGAGCAGTTCTTC. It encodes CASSQEHGSYNEQFF.

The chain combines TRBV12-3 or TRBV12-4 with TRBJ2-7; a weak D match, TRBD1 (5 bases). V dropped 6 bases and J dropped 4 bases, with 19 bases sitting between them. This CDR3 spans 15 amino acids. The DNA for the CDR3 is TGTGCCAGCAGCGACTCGCTCAGGGAAAGGTACGAGCAGTACTTC. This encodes CASSDSLRERYEQYF.

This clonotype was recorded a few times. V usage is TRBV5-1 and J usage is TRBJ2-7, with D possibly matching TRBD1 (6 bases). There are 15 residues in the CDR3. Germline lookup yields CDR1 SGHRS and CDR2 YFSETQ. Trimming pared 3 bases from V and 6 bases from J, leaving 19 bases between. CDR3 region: CASSSTTGPTSEQYF. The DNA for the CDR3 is TGCGCCAGCAGCTCGACGACAGGCCCTACGTCCGAGCAGTACTTC.

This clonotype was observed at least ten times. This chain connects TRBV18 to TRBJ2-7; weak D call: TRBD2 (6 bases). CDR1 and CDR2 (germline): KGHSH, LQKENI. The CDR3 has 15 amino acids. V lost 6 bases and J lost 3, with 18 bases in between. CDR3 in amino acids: CASSPAEGVSYEQYF. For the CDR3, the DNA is TGTGCCAGCTCCCCCGCGGAGGGAGTAAGCTACGAGCAGTACTTC.

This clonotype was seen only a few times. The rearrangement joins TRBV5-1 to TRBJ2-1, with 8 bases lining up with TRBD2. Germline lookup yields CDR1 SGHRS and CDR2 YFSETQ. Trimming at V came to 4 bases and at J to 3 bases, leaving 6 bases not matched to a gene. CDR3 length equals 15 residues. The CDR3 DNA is TGCGCCAGCAGCACCCCTAGCGGGTACTACAATGAGCAGTTCTTC. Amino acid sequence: CASSTPSGYYNEQFF.

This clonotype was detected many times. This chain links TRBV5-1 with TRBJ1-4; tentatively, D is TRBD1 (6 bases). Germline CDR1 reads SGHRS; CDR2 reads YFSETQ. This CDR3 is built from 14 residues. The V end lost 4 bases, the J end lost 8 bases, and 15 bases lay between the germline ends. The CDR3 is CASSGDTRGEKLFF. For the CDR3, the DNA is TGCGCCAGCAGCGGGGACACCAGAGGGGAAAAACTGTTTTTT.

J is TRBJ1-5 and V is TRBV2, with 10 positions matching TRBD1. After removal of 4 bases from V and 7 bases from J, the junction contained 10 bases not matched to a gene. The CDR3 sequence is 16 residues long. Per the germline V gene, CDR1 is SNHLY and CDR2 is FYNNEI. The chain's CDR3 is CASSGGGQGPGQPQHF. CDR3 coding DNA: TGTGCCAGCAGTGGCGGGGGACAGGGGCCGGGGCAGCCCCAGCATTTT.

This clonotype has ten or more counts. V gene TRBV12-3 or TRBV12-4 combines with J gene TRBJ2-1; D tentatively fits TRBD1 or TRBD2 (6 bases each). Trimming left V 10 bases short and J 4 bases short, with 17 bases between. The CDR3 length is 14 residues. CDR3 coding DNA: TGTGCCACCATCGGGGGCGGCGCATACAATGAGCAGTTCTTC. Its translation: CATIGGGAYNEQFF.